This T cell receptor beta chain comes out of a study of CD8 T cells in Susac syndrome. The CDR3 extends over 14 amino acids. Germline-derived CDR1 and CDR2 are LGHDT and YNNKEL (reference sequence). V lost 6 bases and J lost 7, with 16 bases in between. The study sequenced TCR beta in blood CD8+ and CD4+ T cells. RNA totalling roughly 0.45 to 1 ug underwent reverse transcription with random hexamers. Multiplex PCR with immunoSEQ amplified the TCR beta CDR3 across 54 Vbeta and 13 Jbeta. Each CDR3 protein gets one entry after TCRdb re-called the immunoSEQ multiplex PCR reads with MiXCR. The table has more than 150,000 distinct CDR3 sequences, around 94% seen once; the top ten hold around 0.14%.

The TCR was taken from a human donor in good health. The sequencing input was CD4+ T cells from PBMCs. The V gene is TRBV3-1, the J gene TRBJ2-1, with D possibly TRBD1 on 7 matching bases. The CDR3 reads CASSRYRGLNEQFF. CDR3 DNA sequence: TGTGCCAGCAGTCGATACAGGGGACTGAATGAGCAGTTCTTC.